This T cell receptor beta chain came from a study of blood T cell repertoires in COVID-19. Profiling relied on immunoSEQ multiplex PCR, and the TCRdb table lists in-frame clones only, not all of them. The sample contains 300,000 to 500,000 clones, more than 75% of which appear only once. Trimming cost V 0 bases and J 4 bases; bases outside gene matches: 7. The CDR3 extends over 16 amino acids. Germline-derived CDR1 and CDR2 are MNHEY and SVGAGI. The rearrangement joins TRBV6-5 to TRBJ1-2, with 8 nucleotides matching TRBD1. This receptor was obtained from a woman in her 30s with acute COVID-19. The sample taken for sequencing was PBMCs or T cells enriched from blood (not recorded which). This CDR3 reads CASSYSAGGDAYGYTF. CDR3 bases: TGTGCCAGCAGTTACTCAGCAGGGGGCGATGCCTATGGCTACACCTTC.